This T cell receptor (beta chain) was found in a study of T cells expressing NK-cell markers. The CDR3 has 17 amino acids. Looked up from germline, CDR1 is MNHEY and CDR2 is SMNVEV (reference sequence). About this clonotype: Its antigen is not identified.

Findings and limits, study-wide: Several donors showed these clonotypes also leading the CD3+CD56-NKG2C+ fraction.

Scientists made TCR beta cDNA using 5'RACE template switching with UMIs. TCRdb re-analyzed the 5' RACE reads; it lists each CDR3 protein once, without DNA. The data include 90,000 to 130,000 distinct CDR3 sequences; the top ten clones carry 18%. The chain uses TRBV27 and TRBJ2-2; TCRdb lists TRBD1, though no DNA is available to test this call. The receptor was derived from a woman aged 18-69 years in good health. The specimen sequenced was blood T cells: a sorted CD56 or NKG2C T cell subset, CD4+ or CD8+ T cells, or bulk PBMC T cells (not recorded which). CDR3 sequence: CASSLSNGGANTGELFF.